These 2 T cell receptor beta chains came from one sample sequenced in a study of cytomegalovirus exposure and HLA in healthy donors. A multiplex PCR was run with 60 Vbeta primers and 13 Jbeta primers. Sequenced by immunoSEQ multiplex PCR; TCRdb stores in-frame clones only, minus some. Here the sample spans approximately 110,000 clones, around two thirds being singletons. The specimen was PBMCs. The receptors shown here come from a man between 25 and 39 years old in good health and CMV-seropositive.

The CDR3 nucleotides are TGTGCCAGTAACCACAGGGGGCGGTTAGAAAAACTGTTTTTT. Its translation is CASNHRGRLEKLFF. The chain is built from TRBV19 and TRBJ1-4, with TRBD1 identical over 9 bases. CDR1 is LNHDA and CDR2 is SQIVND in the germline V gene (reference sequence). The trim removed 7 bases at V and 8 bases at J, leaving 8 bases unmatched. The CDR3 length is 14 residues.

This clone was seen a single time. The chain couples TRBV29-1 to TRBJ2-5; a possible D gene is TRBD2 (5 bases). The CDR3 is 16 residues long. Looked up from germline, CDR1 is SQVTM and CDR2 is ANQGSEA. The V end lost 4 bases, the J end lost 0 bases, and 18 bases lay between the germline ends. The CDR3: CSVVGAGLSYQETQYF. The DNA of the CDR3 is TGCAGCGTTGTTGGTGCGGGCCTTTCCTACCAAGAGACCCAGTACTTC.